The present TCR beta chain was sequenced within a study of blood T cell repertoires in COVID-19 (dated by TCRdb to the early 2020s). For the wider study: Samples from collaborators originated in the United States, Italy and Spain and spanned both the acute and convalescent phases of COVID-19. The material from the prospective study consisted of cDNA or gDNA derived from T cells, B-cell-depleted T cells, or PBMCs. Subjects who had been exposed to COVID-19, were actively infected with it, or had recovered from it provided the deeply sampled blood TCRbeta repertoires that made up the dataset. The repertoires were released in a freely available public database meant as a resource for research on the immune response to SARS-CoV-2. The samples were drawn from two sources: the first 160 participants of the ongoing ImmuneRACE study, and 1,254 subjects contributed by 6 global collaborators. The sample metadata nearly always contained a de-identified subject ID, COVID-19 status, age in years and sex. Where HLA class I and class II types were available, the types were taken from metadata supplied by the sample provider, not from assay-based typing. The paper as a whole reports these results and caveats: Clinical and demographic metadata were provided uncurated, with the amount varying by source and participant.

For this clone: The antigen it binds to is not known. No base quality values were provided; no much bigger clone lies one nucleotide off.

The CDR3 has 13 amino acids, counting the end cysteine and phenylalanine. Only the CDR3 portion is preserved as DNA: 39 bases, with reading frame beginning at the first base. V sheds 2 bases and J sheds 5 bases, leaving 13 bases between their ends. The germline V gene (reference sequence) gives CDR1 as GTSNPN and CDR2 as SVGIG. Collaborating institutions collected whole blood in K2EDTA tubes following their own protocols. For TCRbeta analysis, collaborators shipped samples as frozen whole blood, isolated PBMCs, or DNA extracted from either of those sample types. TCRbeta CDR3 regions were amplified from genomic DNA by means of the immunoSEQ Assay, a bias-controlled multiplex PCR. From the authors' description of their analysis: Nucleated cell counts per sample were estimated from amplification of reference gene primers within the assay. Sequence reads were collapsed and filtered to measure the absolute abundance of every unique TCRbeta CDR3 rearrangement. For each sample, productive Simpson clonality was calculated by taking the square root of Simpson's diversity index across productive rearrangements. Not all clones reach the TCRdb copy of this immuneACCESS table, which keeps in-frame sequences only. Checked studies attribute under half of the gap to unresolved V genes and leave the rest unexplained. The D gene and trimming were derived from the DNA, and the V and J assignments and clone size from that table. The table for this sample lists 80,000 to 100,000 clones; about 80% of them were counted only once. The ten top clones hold around 20% of the sample.

The receptor's source is a human donor in a cohort sampled during active COVID-19. Sequenced material: peripheral blood. The chain uses TRBV30 and TRBJ2-7; a tentative D call is TRBD1 (5 bases match). The CDR3 has the sequence CAWSWGRENEQYF. DNA sequence: TGTGCCTGGAGTTGGGGCAGGGAAAACGAGCAGTACTTC.